The rows below give T cell receptor beta chains drawn from one sample of a study of human T cells and chemical hapten exposure. Using its own MiXCR run on the RACE reads, TCRdb lists one record per CDR3 protein. The sample shows 57,000 or so distinct CDR3 sequences, roughly 10% of them seen only once. Here the sequenced sample was whole blood, taken in connection with sensitization to the hapten diphenylcyclopropenone (DPC). All receptors derive from a woman in her thirties or forties with alopecia areata. Some clones in this sample may be carry-over from other donors' samples. CDR3s include the opening cysteine and the closing phenylalanine or tryptophan. The order of the fields is D gene, V gene, clone size, J gene, CDR3 protein, CDR3 DNA. A D gene is named only where the DNA matches it firmly. Some rows mark clone size as missing; the rest say once, few, many or name a class of expanded clone.

d_gene: -
v_gene: TRBV6-2/TRBV6-3
abundance: few
j_gene: TRBJ2-6
CDR3aa: CASSYSRGLGSSGANVLTF
CDR3nt: TGTGCCAGCAGTTACTCGCGGGGTTTAGGCTCCTCTGGGGCCAACGTCCTGACTTTC

d_gene: -
v_gene: TRBV6-2/TRBV6-3
abundance: -
j_gene: TRBJ2-3
CDR3aa: CASSQNSGTQYF
CDR3nt: TGTGCCAGCAGCCAGAATAGTGGCACGCAGTATTTT

d_gene: TRBD1
v_gene: TRBV7-2
abundance: -
j_gene: TRBJ2-3
CDR3aa: CASSLEDRSTDTQYF
CDR3nt: TGTGCCAGCAGCTTAGAGGACAGGAGCACAGATACGCAGTATTTT

d_gene: -
v_gene: TRBV9
abundance: many
j_gene: TRBJ1-1
CDR3aa: CASSAPPAEAFF
CDR3nt: TGTGCCAGCAGCGCCCCCCCGGCTGAAGCTTTCTTT

d_gene: -
v_gene: TRBV2
abundance: many
j_gene: TRBJ2-3
CDR3aa: CASRTDASTDTQYF
CDR3nt: TGTGCCAGCAGAACAGACGCAAGCACAGATACGCAGTATTTT

d_gene: TRBD2
v_gene: TRBV5-1
abundance: few
j_gene: TRBJ2-3
CDR3aa: CASSLGAGGPGDTQYF
CDR3nt: TGCGCCAGCAGCTTGGGAGCGGGAGGGCCTGGAGATACGCAGTATTTT

d_gene: -
v_gene: TRBV9
abundance: -
j_gene: TRBJ1-1
CDR3aa: CASSAREGVEAFF
CDR3nt: TGTGCCAGCAGCGCCCGGGAAGGCGTTGAAGCTTTCTTT

d_gene: -
v_gene: TRBV27
abundance: medium-sized
j_gene: TRBJ2-6
CDR3aa: CASSSQVLFGGANVLTF
CDR3nt: TGTGCCAGCAGTTCCCAAGTTCTGTTTGGTGGGGCCAACGTCCTGACTTTC

d_gene: -
v_gene: TRBV6-2/TRBV6-3
abundance: -
j_gene: TRBJ2-1
CDR3aa: CASSPLGFSSSYNEQFF
CDR3nt: TGTGCCAGCAGTCCGCTCGGGTTCTCCAGCTCCTACAATGAGCAGTTCTTC

d_gene: TRBD2
v_gene: TRBV7-2
abundance: -
j_gene: TRBJ2-3
CDR3aa: CASSLGLAGVGTDTQYF
CDR3nt: TGTGCCAGCAGCTTAGGGCTAGCGGGGGTAGGCACAGATACGCAGTATTTT

d_gene: -
v_gene: TRBV6-1
abundance: many
j_gene: TRBJ2-7
CDR3aa: CASSEYYQGTYEQYF
CDR3nt: TGTGCCAGCAGTGAATACTACCAGGGTACCTACGAGCAGTACTTC

d_gene: -
v_gene: TRBV5-1
abundance: -
j_gene: TRBJ2-1
CDR3aa: CASSLDTTNVIF
CDR3nt: TGCGCCAGCAGCTTGGATACGACAAACGTGATCTTC

d_gene: TRBD2
v_gene: TRBV5-4
abundance: -
j_gene: TRBJ2-2
CDR3aa: CARSPPPAGGETGELFF
CDR3nt: TGTGCCAGGAGCCCGCCCCCCGCGGGGGGGGAGACCGGGGAGCTGTTTTTT

d_gene: TRBD2
v_gene: TRBV12-3/TRBV12-4
abundance: -
j_gene: TRBJ2-5
CDR3aa: CASSTLAAGETQYF
CDR3nt: TGTGCCAGCAGCACCCTAGCGGCGGGGGAGACCCAGTACTTC

d_gene: -
v_gene: TRBV4-3
abundance: many
j_gene: TRBJ1-4
CDR3aa: CASSQVVAGVGTNEKLFF
CDR3nt: TGCGCCAGCAGCCAAGTGGTGGCAGGGGTCGGGACTAATGAAAAACTGTTTTTT

d_gene: TRBD2
v_gene: TRBV19
abundance: many
j_gene: TRBJ2-1
CDR3aa: CASSIMAGGPWNEQFF
CDR3nt: TGTGCCAGTAGTATAATGGCGGGAGGGCCGTGGAATGAGCAGTTCTTC

d_gene: -
v_gene: TRBV6-5
abundance: -
j_gene: TRBJ1-6
CDR3aa: CASSIRGASRNSPLHF
CDR3nt: TGTGCCAGTTCTATAAGAGGGGCCTCGAGGAATTCACCCCTCCACTTT

d_gene: TRBD2
v_gene: TRBV29-1
abundance: few
j_gene: TRBJ2-3
CDR3aa: CSVASGVADTQYF
CDR3nt: TGCAGCGTTGCTAGCGGAGTGGCGGATACGCAGTATTTT

d_gene: TRBD2
v_gene: TRBV6-1
abundance: few
j_gene: TRBJ2-1
CDR3aa: CASRLGTRGDEQFF
CDR3nt: TGTGCCAGCAGGTTGGGGACTAGAGGCGATGAGCAGTTCTTC

d_gene: -
v_gene: TRBV9
abundance: once
j_gene: TRBJ1-2
CDR3aa: CASSVEGSNYGYTF
CDR3nt: TGTGCCAGCAGCGTAGAAGGATCTAACTATGGCTACACCTTC

d_gene: -
v_gene: TRBV20-1
abundance: -
j_gene: TRBJ2-7
CDR3aa: CSARKGYEQYF
CDR3nt: TGCAGTGCTAGAAAGGGCTACGAGCAGTACTTC

d_gene: TRBD1
v_gene: TRBV6-2/TRBV6-3
abundance: -
j_gene: TRBJ1-1
CDR3aa: CASSWDRENTEAFF
CDR3nt: TGTGCCAGCAGTTGGGACAGGGAGAACACTGAAGCTTTCTTT

d_gene: -
v_gene: TRBV25-1
abundance: few
j_gene: TRBJ2-3
CDR3aa: CASSITGRTDTQYF
CDR3nt: TGTGCCAGCAGTATAACAGGGAGGACAGATACGCAGTATTTT

d_gene: TRBD2
v_gene: TRBV7-2
abundance: few
j_gene: TRBJ2-1
CDR3aa: CASSLGGGTNEQFF
CDR3nt: TGTGCCAGCAGCTTAGGGGGGGGGACCAATGAGCAGTTCTTC

d_gene: -
v_gene: TRBV6-1
abundance: many
j_gene: TRBJ1-2
CDR3aa: CASSEVWAAGYTF
CDR3nt: TGTGCCAGCAGTGAAGTCTGGGCGGCCGGCTACACCTTC

d_gene: TRBD2
v_gene: TRBV29-1
abundance: many
j_gene: TRBJ2-1
CDR3aa: CSVGTSGLYNEQFF
CDR3nt: TGCAGCGTTGGGACTAGCGGACTCTACAATGAGCAGTTCTTC